The 11 T cell receptor beta chains presented below share a single source sample, sequenced in a study of PD-L1 blockade in urothelial cancer (dated by TCRdb to 2016 to 2017). The time point label, as the study defines it: peripheral blood 6 weeks after treatment start. The library relied on the immunoSEQ multiplex PCR assay. Here the immuneACCESS table is served through TCRdb, limited to in-frame sequences with V and J called. Missing clones are a known gap in these copies; in checked studies unresolved V genes cover under half, and the rest lacks a known reason. This sample lists 66,000 or so clones; about nine tenths were detected once. Jointly, the top ten make up over 9% of the sample. The sequenced sample was PBMCs, obtained around atezolizumab (anti-PD-L1) treatment. These receptors were collected from a man aged 55 to 70 with urothelial cancer.

The chain links TRBV5-8 to TRBJ1-2, with D possibly TRBD1 on 5 matching bases. The CDR3 has 14 amino acids. Deletions cut 0 bases from V and 4 bases from J, with 10 bases between. Looked up from germline, CDR1 is SGHTS and CDR2 is YDEGEE. CDR3 region: CASSLVRDSYGYTF. The CDR3 DNA is TGTGCCAGCAGCTTGGTCAGGGATTCCTATGGCTACACCTTC.

The rearrangement links TRBV29-1 to TRBJ1-1, with 8 bases identical to TRBD1. The CDR3 totals 15 residues. Trimming cost V 5 bases and J 0 bases; bases outside gene matches: 8. Per germline, CDR1 SQVTM and CDR2 ANQGSEA. The CDR3 sequence is CSVQGATALNTEAFF. CDR3 bases: TGCAGCGTTCAGGGGGCTACCGCCTTGAACACTGAAGCTTTCTTT.

The V and J genes are TRBV28 and TRBJ2-1; TRBD1 aligns across 8 bases. Germline CDR1 and CDR2: MDHEN and SYDVKM. Trimming took 8 bases from V and 3 from J; bases not matched to a gene: 3. There are 13 residues in the CDR3. The CDR3 loop reads CASWDRIYNEQFF. As DNA, the CDR3 is TGTGCCAGCTGGGACAGGATCTACAATGAGCAGTTCTTC.

Only a few counts were recorded for this clone. V usage is TRBV11-2 and J usage is TRBJ2-1; 11 nucleotides agree with TRBD2. The CDR3 has 15 amino acids. V shed 5 bases, J shed 4 bases, and the junction held 4 bases outside the gene matches. The germline gives CDR1 SGHAT, CDR2 FQNNGV. The DNA of the CDR3 is TGTGCCAGCAGCAAAATAGCGGGAGGGTACAATGAGCAGTTCTTC. Protein: CASSKIAGGYNEQFF.

This clone came up once. The V call is TRBV7-9, the J call TRBJ2-6; D is perhaps TRBD1 (5 bases). Trimming stripped 5 bases from V and 3 bases from J, with 17 bases between. Germline V gene lookup returns CDR1 SEHNR and CDR2 FQNEAQ (reference sequence). This CDR3 is 17 amino acids long. The CDR3: CASSPRDRSIGANVLTF. The CDR3 DNA follows: TGTGCCAGCAGCCCACGAGACAGATCCATTGGGGCCAACGTCCTGACTTTC.

The CDR3 region is CASSSSTGTQHF. CDR3 in DNA: TGTGCCAGCAGCTCATCGACAGGGACCCAGCATTTT. This chain connects TRBV7-2 to TRBJ1-5, with 7 bases matching TRBD1. The CDR3 loop spans 12 amino acids. The V gene end was trimmed by 4 bases and the J gene end by 11 bases; junction bases not matched to a gene: 5. The germline V gene has CDR1 SGHTA and CDR2 FQGNSA.

This sequence joins TRBV4-2 and TRBJ2-1; 11 bases fit TRBD2. The length of the CDR3 is 19 residues. CDR1 and CDR2 (germline): LGHNA, YNFKEQ. V lost 1 base to trimming and J lost 5 bases; unmatched junction nucleotides: 13. For the CDR3, the DNA is TGTGCCAGCAGCCAAGTGGGGGGACTAGCGGCACTCCGCAACAATGAGCAGTTCTTC. As protein: CASSQVGGLAALRNNEQFF.

The genes are TRBV9 and TRBJ2-3, with 7 bases lining up with TRBD1. This CDR3 spans 16 amino acids. The J segment lost 2 bases and the V segment lost 5 bases, leaving 11 bases of the junction unmatched. Germline V gene sequence: CDR1 SGDLS, CDR2 YYNGEE. CDR3 in amino acids: CASSDRQGQPTDTQYF. CDR3 DNA: TGTGCCAGCAGTGATAGACAGGGACAACCCACAGATACGCAGTATTTT.

J is TRBJ1-2 and V is TRBV5-1; D perhaps matches TRBD1 (5 bases). Per germline, CDR1 SGHRS and CDR2 YFSETQ. V lost 0 bases and J lost 5, with 8 bases in between. The CDR3 sequence is 13 residues long. The CDR3 bases are TGCGCCAGCAGCTTGGGACAGCTATATGGCTACACCTTC. Residues: CASSLGQLYGYTF.

The chain has TRBV5-1 and TRBJ1-2; 7 bases align to TRBD1. V dropped 2 bases and J dropped 5; count of bases not matched to a gene: 9. The CDR3 runs to 15 residues. Germline-derived CDR1 and CDR2 are SGHRS and YFSETQ. DNA of the CDR3: TGCGCCAGCAGCTTCATCCCGGGACAGAAATATGGCTACACCTTC. It encodes CASSFIPGQKYGYTF.

This clone occurred once. The chain has TRBV5-1 and TRBJ2-1; 8 bases agree with TRBD2. CDR1 and CDR2 (germline): SGHRS, YFSETQ. CDR3 length: 15 amino acids. With 4 bases clipped from V and 4 bases from J, the junction kept 7 bases outside the gene matches. DNA for the CDR3: TGCGCCAGCAGCCCGGGTGCGGGGGGATACAATGAGCAGTTCTTC. Its protein is CASSPGAGGYNEQFF. Together with reference TRBV5-1 and TRBJ2-1, the CDR3 gives the full variable domain: KAGVTQTPRYLIKTRGQQVTLSCSPISGHRSVSWYQQTPGQGLQFLFEYFSETQRNKGNFPGRFSGRQFSNSRSEMNVSTLELGDSALYLCASSPGAGGYNEQFFGPGTRLTVL.